The text below deals with one T cell receptor (beta chain). Antigen unknown. This sample is drawn from a study of blood T cells in healthy people across ages. Broader study findings: CMV status of donors was unknown, possibly confounding expanded clonotype changes.

A second PCR of about 7 to 11 cycles used a sample-barcoded 5' primer and a J-beta primer mix. MiXCR, run by TCRdb on the 5' RACE reads, gives a single entry per CDR3 protein. The sample yields over 500,000 distinct CDR3 sequences, 52% seen once. Each donor supplied roughly 9.1 milliliters of peripheral blood. Total RNA, at least 6 micrograms per sample, was extracted from PBMCs. The CDR3 spans 14 residues. Trimming stripped 5 bases from V and 0 bases from J, with 11 bases between. Germline CDR1 and CDR2: MNHEY and SVGEGT. Sequencing was carried out using blood. The receptor's source is a woman at least 80 years old in good health. J is TRBJ2-7 and V is TRBV6-2 or TRBV6-3, with D uncertain. The CDR3 here is CASSDGPFSYEQYF. For the CDR3, the DNA is TGTGCCAGCAGTGACGGGCCGTTCTCCTACGAGCAGTACTTC.